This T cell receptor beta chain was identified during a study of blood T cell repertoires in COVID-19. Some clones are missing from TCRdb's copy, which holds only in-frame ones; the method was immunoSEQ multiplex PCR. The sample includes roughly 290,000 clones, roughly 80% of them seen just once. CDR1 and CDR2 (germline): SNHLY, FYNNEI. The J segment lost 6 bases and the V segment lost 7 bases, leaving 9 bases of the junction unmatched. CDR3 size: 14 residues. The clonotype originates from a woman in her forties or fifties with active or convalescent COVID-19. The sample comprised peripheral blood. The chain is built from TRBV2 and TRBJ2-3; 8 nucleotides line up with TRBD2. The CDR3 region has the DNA TGTGCCAGCACGATAGAGTCGGGGGGGGATACGCAGTATTTT. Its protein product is CASTIESGGDTQYF.